Listed below are T cell receptor beta chains from one sample, sequenced in a study of blood T cell repertoires in COVID-19. Profiled with immunoSEQ multiplex PCR; TCRdb holds only in-frame clones, not every one. The table lists about 270,000 clones, about 90% of them singletons. Sequencing was done on a sample of PBMCs or T cells enriched from blood (not recorded which). These receptors came from a woman in her twenties or thirties with acute COVID-19. The CDR3 runs from the conserved cysteine through the conserved F or W. A D gene is named only where the DNA matches it firmly. Size values are once, few and many counts, or a class for expanded clones, and some rows have none.

j_call: TRBJ2-1
d_call: -
v_call: TRBV29-1
clone_size: -
cdr3_nt: TGCAGCGTTGAACCTTCCTCCTATCTGCGGTTCTTC
cdr3_aa: CSVEPSSYLRFF

j_call: TRBJ2-1
d_call: TRBD2
v_call: TRBV12-3/TRBV12-4
clone_size: -
cdr3_nt: TGTGCCAGCGAGCGGGAGGGCCCAAATGAGCAGTTCTTC
cdr3_aa: CASEREGPNEQFF

j_call: TRBJ2-6
d_call: TRBD2
v_call: TRBV28
clone_size: -
cdr3_nt: TGTGCCAGCAGTAGGGGACTAGCGGGCAGACTAAACTCTGGGGCCAACGTCCTGACTTTC
cdr3_aa: CASSRGLAGRLNSGANVLTF

j_call: TRBJ2-2
d_call: TRBD2
v_call: TRBV19
clone_size: few
cdr3_nt: TGTGCCAGTAAGAGCGGGAGCTCCAACACCGGGGAGCTGTTTTTT
cdr3_aa: CASKSGSSNTGELFF

j_call: TRBJ2-7
d_call: TRBD2
v_call: TRBV7-6
clone_size: -
cdr3_nt: TGTGCCAGCAGCCTTCAGACTAGCGCCACGATTCGCGAGCAGTACTTC
cdr3_aa: CASSLQTSATIREQYF

j_call: TRBJ1-3
d_call: -
v_call: TRBV14
clone_size: -
cdr3_nt: TGTGCCAGCAGCCAAGCCCCCGGTTCCACCATATATTTT
cdr3_aa: CASSQAPGSTIYF

j_call: TRBJ1-2
d_call: -
v_call: TRBV2
clone_size: -
cdr3_nt: TGTGCCAGCAGTGAATGGGCAGGGTCCACCTTC
cdr3_aa: CASSEWAGSTF

j_call: TRBJ1-1
d_call: -
v_call: TRBV28
clone_size: -
cdr3_nt: TGTGCCAGCAGCGCCACGGGTCAGGGGACTGAAGCTTTCTTT
cdr3_aa: CASSATGQGTEAFF

j_call: TRBJ2-2
d_call: -
v_call: TRBV28
clone_size: -
cdr3_nt: TGTGCCAGCAGTTTTTCCTCGTCCCTGTTTTTT
cdr3_aa: CASSFSSSLFF

j_call: TRBJ1-2
d_call: -
v_call: TRBV3-1/TRBV3-2
clone_size: -
cdr3_nt: TGTGCCAGCAGCCGGGACAACAACTATGGCTACACCTTC
cdr3_aa: CASSRDNNYGYTF

j_call: TRBJ1-4
d_call: TRBD1
v_call: TRBV4-2
clone_size: -
cdr3_nt: TGTGCCAGCAGCCAAGATGACAGGGTAGGGGAAAAACTGTTTTTT
cdr3_aa: CASSQDDRVGEKLFF

j_call: TRBJ2-1
d_call: -
v_call: TRBV27
clone_size: -
cdr3_nt: TGTGCCAGCAGTTTATACACAGGTTCCTACAATGAGCAGTTCTTC
cdr3_aa: CASSLYTGSYNEQFF

j_call: TRBJ1-5
d_call: -
v_call: TRBV5-1
clone_size: -
cdr3_nt: TGCGCCAGCAGCTTGGCAGGGGCTTCCAATCAGCCCCAGCATTTT
cdr3_aa: CASSLAGASNQPQHF

j_call: TRBJ2-7
d_call: -
v_call: TRBV9
clone_size: few
cdr3_nt: TGTGCCAGCAGCGTAGCGGGAGAGGGATACGAGCAGTACTTC
cdr3_aa: CASSVAGEGYEQYF

j_call: TRBJ1-1
d_call: -
v_call: TRBV5-1
clone_size: -
cdr3_nt: TGCGCCAGCAGCGACGCCCCGGGGGGGCCTCCGAACACTGAAGCTTTCTTT
cdr3_aa: CASSDAPGGPPNTEAFF

j_call: TRBJ1-2
d_call: TRBD1
v_call: TRBV3-1/TRBV3-2
clone_size: -
cdr3_nt: TGTGCCAGCAGCCAAAGAGACAGGGACTATGGCTACACCTTC
cdr3_aa: CASSQRDRDYGYTF

j_call: TRBJ2-7
d_call: -
v_call: TRBV27
clone_size: -
cdr3_nt: TGTGCCAGCGGATTTGGGGGGTCGGGCGAGCAGTACTTC
cdr3_aa: CASGFGGSGEQYF

j_call: TRBJ1-1
d_call: -
v_call: TRBV27
clone_size: -
cdr3_nt: TGTGCCAGCAGTTTCAAACAGGGCCTGGACACTGAAGCTTTCTTT
cdr3_aa: CASSFKQGLDTEAFF

j_call: TRBJ2-7
d_call: TRBD1
v_call: TRBV9
clone_size: -
cdr3_nt: TGTGCCAGCAGCGTGTCCGGGACAGTCTACTACGAGCAGTACTTC
cdr3_aa: CASSVSGTVYYEQYF

j_call: TRBJ2-2
d_call: -
v_call: TRBV5-6
clone_size: -
cdr3_nt: TGTGCCAGCAGCTTGCCTGCAGGATTCAACACCGGGGAGCTGTTTTTT
cdr3_aa: CASSLPAGFNTGELFF

j_call: TRBJ2-7
d_call: TRBD2
v_call: TRBV29-1
clone_size: -
cdr3_nt: TGCAGCGTTACCGGGACTAGCGGGAGTTTGGAGCAGTACTTC
cdr3_aa: CSVTGTSGSLEQYF

j_call: TRBJ2-7
d_call: TRBD1
v_call: TRBV13
clone_size: -
cdr3_nt: TGTGCCAGCAGCAAGGGACAGTCCTCCTACGAGCAGTACTTC
cdr3_aa: CASSKGQSSYEQYF

j_call: TRBJ2-2
d_call: TRBD2
v_call: TRBV29-1
clone_size: -
cdr3_nt: TGCAGCGTTGTCCCCACGGGAGGGGGGAACACCGGGGAGCTGTTTTTT
cdr3_aa: CSVVPTGGGNTGELFF

j_call: TRBJ1-4
d_call: -
v_call: TRBV28
clone_size: -
cdr3_nt: TGTGCCAGCAGTCCTACAACTAATGAAAAACTGTTTTTT
cdr3_aa: CASSPTTNEKLFF

j_call: TRBJ2-3
d_call: -
v_call: TRBV10-1
clone_size: -
cdr3_nt: TGCGCCACCAGCCGGACAGCCTCTAGCACAGATACGCAGTATTTT
cdr3_aa: CATSRTASSTDTQYF

j_call: TRBJ1-1
d_call: -
v_call: TRBV2
clone_size: few
cdr3_nt: TGTGCCAGCAACGACGACAGTAGGGCTTTCTTT
cdr3_aa: CASNDDSRAFF

j_call: TRBJ1-3
d_call: -
v_call: TRBV7-2
clone_size: -
cdr3_nt: TGTGCCAGCAGCTTAGTAAGAAACACCATATATTTT
cdr3_aa: CASSLVRNTIYF

j_call: TRBJ2-3
d_call: -
v_call: TRBV19
clone_size: -
cdr3_nt: TGTGCCAGTAGTATCCCCCGGGAGTTTGGGGCAGATACGCAGTATTTT
cdr3_aa: CASSIPREFGADTQYF

j_call: TRBJ1-5
d_call: TRBD1
v_call: TRBV6-5
clone_size: few
cdr3_nt: TGTGCCAGCAGGGGACAGGGGCCTTACAATCAGCCCCAGCATTTT
cdr3_aa: CASRGQGPYNQPQHF

j_call: TRBJ2-7
d_call: TRBD2
v_call: TRBV29-1
clone_size: -
cdr3_nt: TGCAGCGTTGGCGAGCGGGAGTTCGTCCACGAGCAGTACTTC
cdr3_aa: CSVGEREFVHEQYF

j_call: TRBJ2-7
d_call: TRBD2
v_call: TRBV5-1
clone_size: -
cdr3_nt: TGCGCCAGCAGCTTGATCCTAGCGGGAGATGGGTACGAGCAGTACTTC
cdr3_aa: CASSLILAGDGYEQYF

j_call: TRBJ2-7
d_call: TRBD1
v_call: TRBV28
clone_size: -
cdr3_nt: TGTGCCAGCAGTCCCCTGGACAGGGATCGTGGTGAGCAGTACTTC
cdr3_aa: CASSPLDRDRGEQYF

j_call: TRBJ1-2
d_call: -
v_call: TRBV28
clone_size: -
cdr3_nt: TGTGCCAGCACCGCGGGGGGGCGTGGCTACACCTTC
cdr3_aa: CASTAGGRGYTF

j_call: TRBJ1-6
d_call: -
v_call: TRBV28
clone_size: -
cdr3_nt: TGTGCCAGCAGCGTTGACAGGCGACCTCATAATTCACCCCTCCACTTT
cdr3_aa: CASSVDRRPHNSPLHF

j_call: TRBJ2-7
d_call: TRBD2
v_call: TRBV19
clone_size: -
cdr3_nt: TGTGCCAGTAGTATACGACTAGCGGGAGAAACAGGGCAGTACTTC
cdr3_aa: CASSIRLAGETGQYF

j_call: TRBJ2-3
d_call: TRBD2
v_call: TRBV13
clone_size: -
cdr3_nt: TGTGCCAGCAGCGAGCGGGGGCGGTACACAGATACGCAGTATTTT
cdr3_aa: CASSERGRYTDTQYF

j_call: TRBJ2-3
d_call: -
v_call: TRBV14
clone_size: once
cdr3_nt: TGTGCCAGCAGCCAAGCCCCGGTCACAGATACGCAGTATTTT
cdr3_aa: CASSQAPVTDTQYF

j_call: TRBJ1-5
d_call: TRBD1
v_call: TRBV28
clone_size: once
cdr3_nt: TGTGCCAGCAGCTCCGGGACAGGGGGTGTGGGCAATCAGCCCCAGCATTTT
cdr3_aa: CASSSGTGGVGNQPQHF

j_call: TRBJ2-2
d_call: TRBD1
v_call: TRBV5-1
clone_size: -
cdr3_nt: TGCGCCAGCAGCTTGGGGGACAGGGGGGCCCTTGTGTTTTTT
cdr3_aa: CASSLGDRGALVFF

j_call: TRBJ2-7
d_call: TRBD2
v_call: TRBV3-1/TRBV3-2
clone_size: -
cdr3_nt: TGTGCCAGCAGCCAAGGGCGTAGCGGGGGTGCCTACGAGCAGTACTTC
cdr3_aa: CASSQGRSGGAYEQYF

j_call: TRBJ2-1
d_call: TRBD2
v_call: TRBV3-1/TRBV3-2
clone_size: -
cdr3_nt: TGTGCCAGCAGCCAAGGCGGGAGGGGGAGAGATGAGCAGTTCTTC
cdr3_aa: CASSQGGRGRDEQFF

j_call: TRBJ1-2
d_call: TRBD1
v_call: TRBV19
clone_size: few
cdr3_nt: TGTGCCAGTAGCACGACAGGGACTAACTATGGCTACACCTTC
cdr3_aa: CASSTTGTNYGYTF

j_call: TRBJ2-7
d_call: TRBD2
v_call: TRBV4-1
clone_size: -
cdr3_nt: TGCGCCAGCAGCCAAGTGACTAGCGGGTCCTACGAGCAGTACTTC
cdr3_aa: CASSQVTSGSYEQYF

j_call: TRBJ1-4
d_call: -
v_call: TRBV7-2
clone_size: -
cdr3_nt: TGTGCCAGCAGCACCGGAGGTACAGGGACTAATAAAAAACTGTTTTTT
cdr3_aa: CASSTGGTGTNKKLFF

j_call: TRBJ2-4
d_call: TRBD2
v_call: TRBV3-1/TRBV3-2
clone_size: -
cdr3_nt: TGTGCCAGCAGCCAAGAGGGACTAGCGGGAGACATTCAGTACTTC
cdr3_aa: CASSQEGLAGDIQYF

j_call: TRBJ1-4
d_call: -
v_call: TRBV11-1
clone_size: -
cdr3_nt: TGTGCCAGCAGCTTAAACGGAGATAATGAAAAACTGTTTTTT
cdr3_aa: CASSLNGDNEKLFF

j_call: TRBJ1-6
d_call: -
v_call: TRBV3-1/TRBV3-2
clone_size: -
cdr3_nt: TGTGCCAGCAGCCAAGAGACACCTTTCTCGGATAATTCACCCCTCCACTTT
cdr3_aa: CASSQETPFSDNSPLHF

j_call: TRBJ1-5
d_call: TRBD1
v_call: TRBV28
clone_size: -
cdr3_nt: TGTGCCAGCAGTGTAGGGGGCTCGGGCAATCAGCCCCAGCATTTT
cdr3_aa: CASSVGGSGNQPQHF

j_call: TRBJ2-7
d_call: -
v_call: TRBV5-6
clone_size: -
cdr3_nt: TGTGCCAGCAGCTTGCGGCAAGAAGAGGGTACACGCGCCTACGAGCAGTACTTC
cdr3_aa: CASSLRQEEGTRAYEQYF

j_call: TRBJ2-1
d_call: -
v_call: TRBV6-4
clone_size: -
cdr3_nt: TGTGCCAGCAGTGACTCCGCGGGTTCCGGCAATGAGCAGTTCTTC
cdr3_aa: CASSDSAGSGNEQFF

j_call: TRBJ2-1
d_call: TRBD2
v_call: TRBV7-9
clone_size: -
cdr3_nt: TGTGCCAGCAGCGCATCCTGGACTAGCCCTACCTCGGGAGAGCAGTTCTTC
cdr3_aa: CASSASWTSPTSGEQFF

j_call: TRBJ2-7
d_call: -
v_call: TRBV30
clone_size: -
cdr3_nt: TGTGCCTGGTCGTACTCCTACGAGCAGTACTTC
cdr3_aa: CAWSYSYEQYF

j_call: TRBJ1-1
d_call: -
v_call: TRBV7-2
clone_size: -
cdr3_nt: TGTGCCAGCAGAGGACAGTTAAACACTGAAGCTTTCTTT
cdr3_aa: CASRGQLNTEAFF

j_call: TRBJ1-3
d_call: -
v_call: TRBV20-1
clone_size: few
cdr3_nt: TGCAGTGCTAGTCTAGACTCTGGAAACACCATATATTTT
cdr3_aa: CSASLDSGNTIYF

j_call: TRBJ1-4
d_call: -
v_call: TRBV5-4
clone_size: -
cdr3_nt: TGTGCCAGCAGCTTGTTTGACAGCCTAACTAATGAAAAACTGTTTTTT
cdr3_aa: CASSLFDSLTNEKLFF

j_call: TRBJ2-7
d_call: -
v_call: TRBV27
clone_size: -
cdr3_nt: TGTGCCAGCACTTTTAGCGGAGGTGGGGCCTACGAGCAGTACTTC
cdr3_aa: CASTFSGGGAYEQYF

j_call: TRBJ1-1
d_call: -
v_call: TRBV28
clone_size: -
cdr3_nt: TGTGCCAGCAGTCCTTCCCGTCTGAACACTGAAGCTTTCTTT
cdr3_aa: CASSPSRLNTEAFF